The entry below gives a single T cell receptor (beta chain) sequence along with its context. Measured with immunoSEQ multiplex PCR; TCRdb has only the in-frame clones, and not every one. The sample records hundreds of thousands of clones, under 90% being singletons. With 2 bases removed from V and 5 bases from J, the gap between germline ends came to 12 bases. The germline V gene has CDR1 SGHTA and CDR2 FQGNSA. This CDR3 has 14 residues. The sample comes from a study of blood T cell repertoires in COVID-19. Looking at the study overall: Collection of acute and convalescent COVID-19 samples took place in the United States, Italy and Spain. T cells, B-cell-depleted T cells, or PBMCs supplied cDNA or gDNA.

The V gene is TRBV7-2, the J gene TRBJ1-1; perhaps TRBD1 as D (6 bases). This clonotype originated in a woman aged 50 to 60 who had recovered from COVID-19. The material sequenced was peripheral blood. In nucleotides, the CDR3 is TGTGCCAGCAGCTTAATTGGCGGACAGACTGAAGCTTTCTTT. Residues: CASSLIGGQTEAFF.